This is a list of T cell receptor beta chains from one sample in a study of cytomegalovirus exposure and HLA in healthy donors. Produced via immunoSEQ multiplex PCR; TCRdb's table is partial and in-frame only. The sample carries tens of thousands of clones, roughly 73% recorded once. The sequencing sample was made of PBMCs. The receptors here all came from a middle-aged woman in good health and CMV-seropositive. The CDR3 runs from the conserved cysteine through the conserved F or W. D genes are given only for firm matches. Clone size is shown for a subset of rows, as once, few, many or a class of expanded clone.

clone_size	v_call	j_call	d_call	cdr3_aa	cdr3_nt
NA	TRBV29-1	TRBJ1-1	TRBD1	CSGDSTGSTEAFF	TGCAGCGGAGATTCGACAGGGAGCACTGAAGCTTTCTTT
NA	TRBV30	TRBJ2-7	NA	CAWSVRSGLFYEQYF	TGTGCCTGGAGTGTACGTAGCGGTCTTTTCTACGAGCAGTACTTC
NA	TRBV27	TRBJ1-1	NA	CASSLGEGFEAFF	TGTGCCAGCAGTTTAGGGGAGGGGTTTGAAGCTTTCTTT
NA	TRBV2	TRBJ1-2	NA	CASRGPGLGGYTF	TGTGCCAGCAGGGGGCCGGGCCTTGGGGGCTACACCTTC
NA	TRBV29-1	TRBJ2-2	NA	CSVDLEGRNTGELFF	TGCAGCGTTGATCTGGAGGGGAGGAACACCGGGGAGCTGTTTTTT
NA	TRBV7-2	TRBJ2-2	TRBD1	CASSSATGDTGELFF	TGTGCCAGCAGCTCAGCAACAGGGGACACCGGGGAGCTGTTTTTT
NA	TRBV18	TRBJ2-7	NA	CASSIAADYEQYF	TGTGCCAGCTCAATAGCGGCAGACTACGAGCAGTACTTC
NA	TRBV18	TRBJ2-6	NA	CASSQNSGANVLTF	TGTGCCAGCTCGCAGAACTCTGGGGCCAACGTCCTGACTTTC
NA	TRBV5-4	TRBJ1-1	TRBD1	CASSDRDRYTEAFF	TGTGCCAGCAGTGACCGGGACAGGTACACTGAAGCTTTCTTT
NA	TRBV7-9	TRBJ1-1	NA	CASTLGAEAFF	TGTGCCAGCACCCTCGGGGCTGAAGCTTTCTTT
NA	TRBV5-1	TRBJ2-7	NA	CASRRGGGSEQYF	TGCGCCAGCAGGAGAGGAGGGGGCTCCGAGCAGTACTTC
few	TRBV7-9	TRBJ1-2	NA	CASSSAGKVSGYTF	TGTGCCAGCAGCTCGGCGGGGAAGGTTTCTGGCTACACCTTC
NA	TRBV5-1	TRBJ2-1	TRBD2	CASSLAETSGRVEQFF	TGCGCCAGCAGCTTGGCCGAGACTAGCGGACGGGTTGAGCAGTTCTTC
NA	TRBV5-6	TRBJ2-7	TRBD2	CASSLRPGGYEQYF	TGTGCCAGCAGCTTGCGCCCGGGGGGCTACGAGCAGTACTTC